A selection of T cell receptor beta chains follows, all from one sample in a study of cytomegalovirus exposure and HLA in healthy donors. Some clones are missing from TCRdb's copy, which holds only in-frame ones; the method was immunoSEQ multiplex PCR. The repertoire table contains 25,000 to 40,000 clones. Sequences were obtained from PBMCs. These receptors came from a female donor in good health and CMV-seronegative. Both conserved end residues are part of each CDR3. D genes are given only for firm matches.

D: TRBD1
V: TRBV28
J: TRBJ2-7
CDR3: CASSNIGTGSNEQYF
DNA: TGTGCCAGCAGCAATATCGGGACAGGGAGCAACGAGCAGTACTTC

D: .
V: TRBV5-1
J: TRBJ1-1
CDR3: CASSLSGNMNTEAFF
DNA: TGCGCCAGCAGCTTGTCCGGGAACATGAACACTGAAGCTTTCTTT

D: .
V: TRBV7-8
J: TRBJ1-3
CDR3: CASSPEVNLVGRGGNTIYF
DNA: TGTGCCAGCAGCCCTGAAGTGAATTTGGTAGGGAGAGGTGGAAACACCATATATTTT

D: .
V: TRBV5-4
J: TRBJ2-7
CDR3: CASRSAAVEYF
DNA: TGTGCCAGCAGGTCTGCGGCAGTGGAATACTTC

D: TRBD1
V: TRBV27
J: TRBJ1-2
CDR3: CASSQGTAGTGGGYTF
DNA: TGTGCCAGCAGTCAGGGTACCGCCGGGACAGGGGGCGGCTACACCTTC

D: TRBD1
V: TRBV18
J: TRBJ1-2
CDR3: CASSPPVPGGDRRGYTF
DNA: TGTGCCAGCTCACCACCGGTGCCAGGGGGCGATCGGAGAGGCTACACCTTC

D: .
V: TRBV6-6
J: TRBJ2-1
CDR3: CASSYSLAYNEQFF
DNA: TGTGCCAGCAGTTACTCGCTCGCGTACAATGAGCAGTTCTTC

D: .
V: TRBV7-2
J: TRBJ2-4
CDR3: CASSLDFQGNIQYF
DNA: TGTGCCAGCAGCTTAGATTTTCAGGGAAACATTCAGTACTTC

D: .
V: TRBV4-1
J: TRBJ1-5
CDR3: CASSRRQQGDQPQHF
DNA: TGCGCCAGCAGCCGCAGACAGCAAGGGGATCAGCCCCAGCATTTT

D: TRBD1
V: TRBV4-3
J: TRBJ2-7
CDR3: CASSPRQGAYEQYF
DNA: TGCGCCAGCAGCCCTAGACAGGGCGCCTACGAGCAGTACTTC